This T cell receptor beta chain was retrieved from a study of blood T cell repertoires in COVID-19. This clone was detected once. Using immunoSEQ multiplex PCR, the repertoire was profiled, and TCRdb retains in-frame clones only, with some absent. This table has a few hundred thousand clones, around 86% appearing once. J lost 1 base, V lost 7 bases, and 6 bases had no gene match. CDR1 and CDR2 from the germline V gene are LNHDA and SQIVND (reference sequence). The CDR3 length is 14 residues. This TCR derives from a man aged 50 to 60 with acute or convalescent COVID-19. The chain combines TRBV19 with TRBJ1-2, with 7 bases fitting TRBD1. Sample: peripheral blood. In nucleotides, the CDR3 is TGTGCCAGTACCCCGGACAGGCGTAACTATGGCTACACCTTC. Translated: CASTPDRRNYGYTF.